The source of this T cell receptor (beta chain) is a study of blood T cell repertoires in COVID-19. Clones were sequenced by immunoSEQ multiplex PCR, and TCRdb holds only the in-frame ones, with some missing. The sample lists 200,000 to 250,000 clones; 70% to 90% were seen once. The trim removed 3 bases at V and 6 bases at J, leaving 1 base unmatched. In germline, CDR1 is MNHEY, CDR2 SMNVEV (reference sequence). The CDR3 has 13 residues. Sequencing used peripheral blood. This chain joins TRBV27 and TRBJ2-2; 7 bases fit TRBD2. The sequence was collected from a man aged 45 to 65 with COVID-19, enrolled during active disease. The DNA of the CDR3 is TGTGCCAGCAGTTTTGGGGGGGCCGGGGAGCTGTTTTTT. This gives the protein CASSFGGAGELFF.